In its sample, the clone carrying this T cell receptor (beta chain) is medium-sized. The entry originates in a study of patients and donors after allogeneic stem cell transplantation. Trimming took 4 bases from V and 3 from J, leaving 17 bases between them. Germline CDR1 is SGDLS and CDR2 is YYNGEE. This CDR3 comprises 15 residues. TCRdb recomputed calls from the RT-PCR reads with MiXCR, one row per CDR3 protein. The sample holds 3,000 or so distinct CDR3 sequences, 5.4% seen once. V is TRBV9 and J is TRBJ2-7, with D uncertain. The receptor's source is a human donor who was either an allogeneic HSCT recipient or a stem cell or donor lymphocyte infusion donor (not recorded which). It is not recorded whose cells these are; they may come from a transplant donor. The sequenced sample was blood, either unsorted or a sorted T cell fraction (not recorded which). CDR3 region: CASSPRSASYYEQYF. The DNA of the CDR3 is TGTGCCAGCAGCCCTCGTAGTGCGTCTTACTACGAGCAGTACTTC.